What follows is one T cell receptor (beta chain) and its context. There is no known antigen for this receptor. Per-nucleotide qualities are absent, and no much larger clonotype sits a single base away. The germline V end is reduced by 0 bases and the J end by 2 bases; junction bases left unmatched: 3. The CDR3 contains 15 residues, cysteine and phenylalanine counted. Only the CDR3 portion is preserved as DNA: 45 bases, with reading frame beginning at the first base. CDR1 and CDR2 are drawn from the germline V gene (reference sequence): DFQATT, SNEGSKA. cDNA was synthesized by template-switch 5'RACE using a primer with a 10-nucleotide random unique molecular identifier that tagged each TCR transcript. Over 200 million TCR-beta sequences, covering 15-18 subjects, were produced in each sequencing run. Total RNA was extracted with the RNeasy kit. The KAPA Real-time Library Amplification kit was used to amplify TCR-beta VDJ regions with primers targeting the TCR constant region and the 5'RACE anchor. Sample indexes and Illumina adaptors were added in a first PCR, after which library yield was increased in a second PCR. The roughly 650 bp TCR product was size-selected on a 2% E-gel SizeSelection system after Ampure bead purification. Before pooling, library quality was checked on a Bioanalyzer, concentration was measured with Qubit, and libraries were quantified with the Kapa Library Quantification kit. An Illumina HiSeq 2500 sequenced the libraries paired-end 2 x 150 bp. To increase sequence diversity, roughly 25-31% phiX was spiked into each library pool. In the authors' own workflow: Quality-filtered reads were processed with the UMI-based MiGEC pipeline, and over 85% of raw TCR sequences were removed by the MiGEC pipeline during error correction. IMGT germline references were used for alignment of VDJ genes, and clonotypes were defined by a unique CDR3 amino acid sequence together with V-J genes. Clonal expansion, Shannon diversity and CDR3 relatedness (CalcPairwiseDistances, ClusterSamples) were evaluated with VDJtools, and phylogenetic trees were built with CLCbio workbench. Using coefficient-of-variation modelling across technical triplicates, the study counted a clone as expanded if it had at least 8 unique UMIs. In TCRdb, the public reads were trimmed at Q25 with fastp and aligned with MiXCR, with productive beta chains retained. Each entry merges the rows of one CDR3 protein and shows their most common DNA and genes. The V and J calls come from TCRdb's annotation, not from the publication. This sample gives roughly 25,000 distinct CDR3 sequences in total; over 6.5% of them show up just once. The top ten clonotypes cover around 5% of the sample.

The healthy controls were volunteers from a blood bank in Maryland, USA. For the unsorted PBMC libraries, 2 million PBMCs were stored in RNAlater at -80 degrees C until RNA extraction and were used to generate the libraries. Peripheral blood was subjected to Ficoll-Hypaque density gradient centrifugation to isolate PBMCs, which were then cryopreserved in liquid nitrogen. This sample was taken from a study of neurological immune-mediated disorders (dated by TCRdb to about 2019). Some background on the complete study: Peripheral blood TCR-beta repertoires from HTLV-I-associated myelopathy (HAM/TSP) patients, multiple sclerosis patients and healthy controls were compared by UMI-based sequencing. The approximately 100 TCR-beta libraries included longitudinal samples, technical triplicates and paired sorted CD4+ and CD8+ T-cell subsets alongside PBMC samples. The cohort comprised roughly 69 subjects: roughly 15 HAM/TSP patients, approximately 34 multiple sclerosis patients and 20 or so healthy controls.

The paper as a whole reports these results and caveats: The highest TCR clonal expansion was observed in HAM/TSP patients, whereas the lowest was observed in MS patients, even when compared with healthy controls. Across subjects, expanded clones never shared an identical CDR3 amino acid sequence, which suggests that the TCR-beta repertoires in every group were private.

The receptor was isolated from a woman in her forties in good health. The rearrangement joined TRBV20-1 to TRBJ2-2, with 7 middle bases fitting TRBD1. Sequences were obtained from PBMCs. The sequenced DNA is TGCAGTGCTAGAGAAGGGACAGCAAACACCGGGGAGCTGTTTTTT. This gives the protein CSAREGTANTGELFF.